This TCR beta chain was captured by sequencing in a study of T cell responses to AZD1222 COVID-19 vaccine. Method: immunoSEQ multiplex PCR; TCRdb's copy keeps in-frame clones and lacks some. This repertoire shows some 95,000 clones, around 86% found once; its top ten account for 6.3%. Germline trimming cut 6 bases from V and 0 bases from J; bases unmatched to any gene: 8. CDR3 length: 16 amino acids. Germline CDR1 reads LNHDA; CDR2 reads SQIVND (reference sequence). In its sample, this clone was seen a few times. This sample comprised peripheral blood, obtained on day 0 of AZD1222 vaccination. The chain carries TRBV19 and TRBJ1-5; the match to TRBD1 covers 7 bases. The clonotype was recovered from an adult in good health. CDR3 sequence reads: CASSRGQSNSNQPQHF. CDR3 nucleotides: TGTGCCAGTAGCCGGGGACAGTCAAATAGCAATCAGCCCCAGCATTTT.